This TCR beta chain stems from a study of OX40 agonist ivuxolimab in advanced cancers. For the study at large: Head and neck, renal cell, melanoma or hepatocellular carcinoma were the cancers that dose-escalation patients had. People who had prior anti-PD-1, anti-PD-L1 or anti-CTLA-4 therapy could take part, and around 43% had some. Whole-study findings and limits: Both blood CD4+ and CD8+ T cells showed clonal growth by week 6 at 0.1 to 3.0 mg/kg.

A word on this clone: Its antigen remains unidentified.

This table comes from immunoSEQ multiplex PCR, and its TCRdb copy is limited to in-frame clones, with some not included. This sample carries around 19,000 clones, approximately 82% of them seen once, and the ten largest clones take about half. CDR1 SGHRS and CDR2 YFSETQ come from the germline V gene. V was trimmed by 1 base and J by 3 bases, leaving 12 bases between them. CDR3 length: 15 amino acids. The chain recombines TRBV5-1 with TRBJ2-3, with a tentative D call TRBD2 (6 bases). Material: CD4+ or CD8+ T cells sorted from blood, obtained in a trial of the OX40 agonist ivuxolimab. The TCR originated in an adult with an advanced solid tumor such as melanoma, head and neck, liver or kidney cancer. This chain's CDR3 is CASSLIGSSTDTQYF. The CDR3 region has the DNA TGCGCCAGCAGCTTGATCGGGAGTAGTACAGATACGCAGTATTTT.